This T cell receptor beta chain was sequenced during a study of blood T cell repertoires in COVID-19. Germline CDR1 and CDR2: MNHEY and SVGAGI. This CDR3 spans 13 amino acids. Trimming stripped 6 bases from V and 7 bases from J, with 15 bases between. Measured with immunoSEQ multiplex PCR; TCRdb has only the in-frame clones, and not every one. The profile shows 300,000 or so clones, roughly nine tenths of them singletons. This receptor was identified in a woman in her forties or fifties who had been exposed to COVID-19. This rearrangement joins TRBV6-5 to TRBJ1-2; D gene unclear. Sequencing used PBMCs or T cells enriched from blood (not recorded which). CDR3 in amino acids: CASRWALEGGYTF. The CDR3 DNA is TGTGCCAGCAGATGGGCTCTGGAAGGTGGCTACACCTTC.